A selection of T cell receptor beta chains follows, all from one sample in a study of cytomegalovirus exposure and HLA in healthy donors. The repertoire was sequenced with immunoSEQ multiplex PCR; TCRdb's copy has only in-frame clones and lacks some. Recorded for this sample: more than 55,000 clones. The sequenced sample consisted of PBMCs. The receptor source for this set is a woman aged 40 to 50 in good health and CMV-seropositive. The CDR3 runs from the conserved cysteine through the conserved F or W. D genes are given only for firm matches.

TRBV5-4,TRBJ1-1,-,CASSPGGALNTEAFF,TGTGCCAGCAGCCCCGGGGGGGCCTTGAACACTGAAGCTTTCTTT
TRBV27,TRBJ1-2,-,CASSPTSLMLNYGYTF,TGTGCCAGCAGTCCAACTAGCCTAATGCTAAACTATGGCTACACCTTC
TRBV19,TRBJ2-7,TRBD1,CASSMGDRGYEQYF,TGTGCCAGTAGTATGGGCGACAGGGGCTACGAGCAGTACTTC
TRBV4-2,TRBJ1-6,-,CASREQENSPLHF,TGTGCCAGCAGGGAACAGGAAAATTCACCCCTCCACTTT
TRBV5-1,TRBJ1-2,TRBD1,CASSFWDRVGYTF,TGCGCCAGCAGCTTCTGGGACAGGGTAGGCTACACCTTC
TRBV5-4,TRBJ1-2,TRBD1,CASSFNGGQGGSGYGYTF,TGTGCCAGCAGCTTCAATGGGGGACAGGGGGGTTCTGGATATGGCTACACCTTC
TRBV18,TRBJ2-3,-,CASSPRIADTQYF,TGTGCCAGCTCACCCAGGATCGCAGATACGCAGTATTTT
TRBV7-2,TRBJ1-2,-,CASSLAGGYGYTF,TGTGCCAGCAGCTTGGCCGGGGGGTATGGCTACACCTTC
TRBV13,TRBJ1-5,-,CASSPRQVNQPQHF,TGTGCCAGCAGCCCCCGACAGGTTAATCAGCCCCAGCATTTT
TRBV7-9,TRBJ2-3,-,CATPIGEDGTDTQYF,TGTGCCACCCCCATAGGAGAAGACGGCACAGATACGCAGTATTTT
TRBV21-1,TRBJ1-5,-,CASTGQPPLYSNQPQHF,TGTGCCAGCACTGGACAGCCCCCCTTGTATAGCAATCAGCCCCAGCATTTT
TRBV14,TRBJ2-1,-,CASSQDATRGISYNEQFF,TGTGCCAGCAGCCAAGATGCGACAAGAGGGATCTCCTACAATGAGCAGTTCTTC
TRBV5-1,TRBJ2-7,TRBD2,CASSVGTNYEQYF,TGCGCCAGCAGCGTTGGGACTAACTACGAGCAGTACTTC
TRBV6-6,TRBJ2-3,TRBD2,CASSYLSGGYTDTQYF,TGTGCCAGCAGTTACCTTAGCGGGGGATACACAGATACGCAGTATTTT
TRBV28,TRBJ1-1,-,CASRLWDSFTEAFF,TGTGCCAGCAGGCTATGGGACTCATTCACTGAAGCTTTCTTT
TRBV30,TRBJ2-1,TRBD1,CAWDSGGDEQFF,TGTGCCTGGGACTCAGGGGGCGATGAGCAGTTCTTC
TRBV5-1,TRBJ1-1,-,CASSFLQVANTEAFF,TGCGCCAGCAGCTTCCTTCAGGTGGCGAACACTGAAGCTTTCTTT